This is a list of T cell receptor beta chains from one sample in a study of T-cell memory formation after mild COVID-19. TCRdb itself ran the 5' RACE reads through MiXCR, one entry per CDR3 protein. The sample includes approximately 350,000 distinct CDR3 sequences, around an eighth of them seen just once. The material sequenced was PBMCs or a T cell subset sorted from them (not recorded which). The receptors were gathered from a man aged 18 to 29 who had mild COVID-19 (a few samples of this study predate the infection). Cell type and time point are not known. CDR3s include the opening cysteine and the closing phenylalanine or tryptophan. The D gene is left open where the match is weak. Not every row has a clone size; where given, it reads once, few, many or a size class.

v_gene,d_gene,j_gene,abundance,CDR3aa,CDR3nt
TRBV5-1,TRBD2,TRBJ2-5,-,CASSLDLAGSQETQYF,TGCGCCAGCAGCTTGGACCTAGCGGGCTCACAAGAGACCCAGTACTTC
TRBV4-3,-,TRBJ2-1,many,CASSQDWAGEQFF,TGCGCCAGCAGCCAAGATTGGGCAGGCGAGCAGTTCTTC
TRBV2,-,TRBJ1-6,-,CASSGGTYNSPLHF,TGTGCCAGCAGTGGTGGGACCTATAATTCACCCCTCCACTTT
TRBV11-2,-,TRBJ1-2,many,CASSSFRAGGSTYGYTF,TGTGCCAGCAGCTCGTTCCGTGCGGGAGGCTCGACCTATGGCTACACCTTC
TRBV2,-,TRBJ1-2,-,CASSGAGRLMGGYTF,TGTGCCAGCAGTGGGGCAGGTCGTCTTATGGGGGGCTACACCTTC
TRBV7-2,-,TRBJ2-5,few,CASSRNQGGETQYF,TGTGCCAGCAGCCGTAACCAGGGTGGGGAGACCCAGTACTTC
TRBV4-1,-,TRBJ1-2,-,CASSQWQNYGYTF,TGCGCCAGCAGCCAGTGGCAGAACTATGGCTACACCTTC
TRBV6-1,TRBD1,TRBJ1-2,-,CASSEIRGRGGYTF,TGTGCCAGCAGCGAGATCAGGGGGCGCGGGGGCTACACCTTC
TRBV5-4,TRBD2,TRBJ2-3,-,CASSLPSGATDTQYF,TGTGCCAGCAGCTTGCCTAGCGGGGCCACAGATACGCAGTATTTT
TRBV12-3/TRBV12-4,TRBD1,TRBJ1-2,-,CATLLRDRGTLARGRVYGYTF,TGTGCCACCTTGCTTAGGGACAGGGGGACGTTGGCGAGGGGCAGGGTCTATGGCTACACCTTC
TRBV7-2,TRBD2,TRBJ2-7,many,CASSQSQRRGAYEQYF,TGTGCCAGCAGCCAGAGCCAGCGGCGGGGGGCCTACGAGCAGTACTTC
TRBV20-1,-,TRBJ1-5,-,CSAGSGRNNQPQHF,TGCAGTGCCGGGTCCGGGAGGAACAATCAGCCCCAGCATTTT
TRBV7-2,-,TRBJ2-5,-,CASSLRDYQETQYF,TGTGCCAGCAGCTTGAGGGATTACCAAGAGACCCAGTACTTC
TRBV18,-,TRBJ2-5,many,CASSGEGVWEETQYF,TGTGCCAGCTCAGGCGAGGGGGTCTGGGAAGAGACCCAGTACTTC
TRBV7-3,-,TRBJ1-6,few,CASQQGDNSPLHF,TGTGCCAGCCAACAGGGAGATAATTCACCCCTCCACTTT
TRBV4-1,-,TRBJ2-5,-,CASSQDHRQIQETQYF,TGCGCCAGCAGCCAAGATCACCGACAGATCCAAGAGACCCAGTACTTC